This TCR beta chain was sequenced for a study of patients and donors after allogeneic stem cell transplantation. TCRdb processed the RT-PCR reads anew with MiXCR; each CDR3 protein has one entry. The sample lists roughly 200,000 distinct CDR3 sequences; around two fifths were seen once. Only one count was recorded for this clonotype. V gave up 1 base and J gave up 13 bases, with 8 bases separating them. This CDR3 spans 12 amino acids. Germline values: CDR1 SEHNR, CDR2 FQNEAQ (reference sequence). The sample consisted of blood, either unsorted or a sorted T cell fraction (not recorded which). The chain carries TRBV7-9 and TRBJ1-6; no clear D. This receptor was taken from a human donor who was either an allogeneic HSCT recipient or a stem cell or donor lymphocyte infusion donor (not recorded which). It is not recorded whose cells these are; they may come from a transplant donor. Written as DNA, the CDR3 is TGTGCCAGCAGCTTAGAGCGGGCCCCCCTCCACTTT. Translation: CASSLERAPLHF.